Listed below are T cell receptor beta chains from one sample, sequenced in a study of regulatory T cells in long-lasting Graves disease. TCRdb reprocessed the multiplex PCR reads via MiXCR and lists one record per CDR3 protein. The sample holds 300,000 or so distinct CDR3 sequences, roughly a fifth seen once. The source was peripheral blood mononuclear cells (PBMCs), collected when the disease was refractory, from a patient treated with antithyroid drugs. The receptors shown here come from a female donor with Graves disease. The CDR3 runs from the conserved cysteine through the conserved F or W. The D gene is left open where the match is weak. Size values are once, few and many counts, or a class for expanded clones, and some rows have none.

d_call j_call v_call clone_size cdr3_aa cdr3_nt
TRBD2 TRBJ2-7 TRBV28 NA CASSPALGGDEQYF TGTGCCAGCAGTCCGGCCCTCGGGGGGGACGAGCAGTACTTC
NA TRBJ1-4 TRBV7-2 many CASSLSLSNEKLFF TGTGCCAGCAGCTTATCTCTCTCTAATGAAAAACTGTTTTTT
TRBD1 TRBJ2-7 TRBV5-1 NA CASRTGEGEQYF TGCGCCAGCCGGACAGGGGAGGGCGAGCAGTACTTC
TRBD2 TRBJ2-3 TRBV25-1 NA CASSASGSVDTQYF TGTGCCAGCAGTGCCAGCGGGAGTGTGGATACGCAGTATTTT
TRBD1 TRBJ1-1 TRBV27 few CASSTDRPNAEAFF TGTGCCAGCAGTACGGACAGGCCGAACGCTGAAGCTTTCTTT
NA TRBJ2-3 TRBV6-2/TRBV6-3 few CASSLDGTDTQYF TGTGCCAGCAGTTTGGACGGTACAGATACGCAGTATTTT
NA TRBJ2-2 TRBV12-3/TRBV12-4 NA CASSPLAPNTGELFF TGTGCCAGCAGCCCCCTAGCGCCGAACACCGGGGAGCTGTTTTTT
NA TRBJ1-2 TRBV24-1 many CATSGPWRTTVNYGYTF TGTGCCACCAGTGGACCATGGAGGACGACGGTTAACTATGGCTACACCTTC
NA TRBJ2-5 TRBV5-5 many CASSLASVTQETQYF TGTGCCAGCAGCTTGGCCAGTGTTACACAAGAGACCCAGTACTTC
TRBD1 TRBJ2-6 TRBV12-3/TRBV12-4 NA CASSLTGTGKILTF TGTGCCAGCAGTTTAACGGGGACAGGGAAAATCCTGACTTTC
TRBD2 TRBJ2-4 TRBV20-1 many CSASGTSGGGNIQYF TGCAGTGCTTCCGGGACTAGCGGGGGTGGAAACATTCAGTACTTC
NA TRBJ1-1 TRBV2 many CASSEGPSLSAFF TGTGCCAGCAGTGAAGGTCCAAGCCTTTCGGCTTTCTTT
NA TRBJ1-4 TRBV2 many CASKTLGEKLFF TGTGCCAGCAAGACGCTCGGTGAAAAACTGTTTTTT
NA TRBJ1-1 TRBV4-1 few CASSQGRARTRQAFF TGCGCCAGCAGCCAAGGGCGGGCCCGTACTCGTCAAGCTTTCTTT
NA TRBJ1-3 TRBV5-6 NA CASSLDNRAELSGNTIYF TGTGCCAGCAGCTTGGACAATCGTGCAGAGCTCTCTGGAAACACCATATATTTT
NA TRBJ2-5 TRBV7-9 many CASSLVGVAGTETQYF TGTGCCAGCAGCTTAGTTGGAGTGGCAGGAACAGAGACCCAGTACTTC
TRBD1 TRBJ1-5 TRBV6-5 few CASSYTGDSNQPQHF TGTGCCAGCAGTTATACAGGGGATAGCAATCAGCCCCAGCATTTT
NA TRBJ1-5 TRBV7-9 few CASSGRGNQPQHF TGTGCCAGCAGTGGGCGGGGGAATCAGCCCCAGCATTTT
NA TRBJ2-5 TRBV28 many CASSWGGLETQYF TGTGCCAGCAGTTGGGGTGGGTTAGAGACCCAGTACTTC
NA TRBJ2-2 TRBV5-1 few CASSLVGPTGGRTGELFF TGCGCCAGCAGCTTGGTGGGTCCGACAGGAGGGAGAACCGGGGAGCTGTTTTTT
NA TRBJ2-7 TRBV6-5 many CASSYVLRFPSYEQYF TGTGCCAGCAGTTACGTTCTCAGGTTCCCCTCCTACGAGCAGTACTTC
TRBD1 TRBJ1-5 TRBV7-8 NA CASSLELGRGPNQPQHF TGTGCCAGCAGCTTAGAATTGGGGAGGGGGCCCAATCAGCCCCAGCATTTT
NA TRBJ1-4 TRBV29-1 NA CSVEGPGPTTNEKLFF TGCAGCGTGGAAGGTCCGGGACCGACAACTAATGAAAAACTGTTTTTT
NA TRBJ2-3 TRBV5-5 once CASSWARYGTDTQYF TGTGCCAGCAGCTGGGCCCGGTACGGCACAGATACGCAGTATTTT
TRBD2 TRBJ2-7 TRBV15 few CATSWREGGEQYF TGTGCCACGTCCTGGCGGGAGGGCGGCGAGCAGTACTTC
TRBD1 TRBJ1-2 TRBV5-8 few CASSLDRGQGIWGYTF TGTGCCAGCAGCTTGGATCGGGGACAGGGGATATGGGGCTACACCTTC
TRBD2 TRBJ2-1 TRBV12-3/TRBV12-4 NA CASSLMRTSDAEQFF TGTGCCAGCAGTTTAATGCGGACTAGCGACGCTGAGCAGTTCTTC
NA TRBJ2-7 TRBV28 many CASSPSVTYEQYF TGTGCCAGCAGCCCTAGCGTAACCTACGAGCAGTACTTC
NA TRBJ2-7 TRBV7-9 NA CASSLGVEAQLSYEQYF TGTGCCAGCAGCTTAGGAGTGGAAGCCCAGTTATCCTACGAGCAGTACTTC
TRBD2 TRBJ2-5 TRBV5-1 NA CASSSRAGSGGETQYF TGCGCCAGCAGCTCTAGAGCGGGATCGGGGGGAGAGACCCAGTACTTC
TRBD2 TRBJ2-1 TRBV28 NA CASSLAGVGNEQFF TGTGCCAGCAGTCTAGCGGGAGTGGGTAATGAGCAGTTCTTC
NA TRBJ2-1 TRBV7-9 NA CASSPVGSYNEQFF TGTGCCAGCAGCCCCGTGGGCTCCTACAATGAGCAGTTCTTC
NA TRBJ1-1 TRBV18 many CASSERRTEAFF TGTGCCAGCTCAGAGCGCAGGACTGAAGCTTTCTTT
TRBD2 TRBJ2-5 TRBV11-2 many CASSSLRTTLVAGGPLTQYF TGTGCCAGCAGCTCCCTCAGGACCACCCTCGTAGCGGGAGGGCCTTTGACCCAGTACTTC
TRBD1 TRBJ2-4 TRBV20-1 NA CSAKTGTHIQYF TGCAGTGCAAAGACAGGGACGCACATTCAGTACTTC
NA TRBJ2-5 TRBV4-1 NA CASSRTEWQLETQYF TGCGCCAGCAGCCGCACGGAGTGGCAGTTGGAGACCCAGTACTTC
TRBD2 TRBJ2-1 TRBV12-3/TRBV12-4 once CASRFQLAGEQFF TGTGCCAGCCGTTTCCAACTAGCGGGTGAGCAGTTCTTC
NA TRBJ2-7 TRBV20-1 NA CSARDLPRTYEQYF TGCAGTGCTAGAGATCTCCCGCGGACTTACGAGCAGTACTTC
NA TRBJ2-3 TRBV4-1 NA CASSQGVLRQRTDTQYF TGCGCCAGCAGCCAGGGGGTCCTTAGACAGAGAACAGATACGCAGTATTTT
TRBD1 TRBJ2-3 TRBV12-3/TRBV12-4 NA CASSRGTGGDTQYF TGTGCCAGCAGTCGCGGGACAGGGGGAGATACGCAGTATTTT
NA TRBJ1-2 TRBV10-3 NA CAISEADSYGYTF TGTGCCATCAGTGAGGCGGACAGCTATGGCTACACCTTC
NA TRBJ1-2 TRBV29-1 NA CSVVGGDTALARGYTF TGCAGCGTTGTTGGCGGGGACACCGCCCTCGCGCGTGGCTACACCTTC
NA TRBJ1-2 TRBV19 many CASSTWGAGTNYGYTF TGTGCCAGTAGTACGTGGGGGGCAGGGACTAACTATGGCTACACCTTC
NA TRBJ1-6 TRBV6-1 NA CASRPGEGGNSPLHF TGTGCCAGCAGGCCCGGCGAGGGGGGTAATTCACCCCTCCACTTT
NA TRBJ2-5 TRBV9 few CASSVASQGGQYF TGTGCCAGCAGCGTAGCCTCACAGGGTGGGCAGTACTTC
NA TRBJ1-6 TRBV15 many CATSRTGTGNSPLHF TGTGCCACCAGCCGGACCGGGACCGGCAATTCACCCCTCCACTTT
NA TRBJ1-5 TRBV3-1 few CASSQEGSINQPQHF TGTGCCAGCAGCCAAGAGGGGTCCATCAATCAGCCCCAGCATTTT
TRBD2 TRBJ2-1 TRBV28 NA CASSPGLAGWNEQFF TGTGCCAGCAGCCCCGGACTAGCGGGCTGGAATGAGCAGTTCTTC
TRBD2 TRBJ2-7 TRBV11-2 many CASSTNSGRADEQYF TGTGCCAGCAGCACTAATAGCGGGAGGGCCGACGAGCAGTACTTC
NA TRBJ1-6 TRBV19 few CASSIGQQNSPLHF TGTGCCAGTAGTATTGGACAGCAGAATTCACCCCTCCACTTT